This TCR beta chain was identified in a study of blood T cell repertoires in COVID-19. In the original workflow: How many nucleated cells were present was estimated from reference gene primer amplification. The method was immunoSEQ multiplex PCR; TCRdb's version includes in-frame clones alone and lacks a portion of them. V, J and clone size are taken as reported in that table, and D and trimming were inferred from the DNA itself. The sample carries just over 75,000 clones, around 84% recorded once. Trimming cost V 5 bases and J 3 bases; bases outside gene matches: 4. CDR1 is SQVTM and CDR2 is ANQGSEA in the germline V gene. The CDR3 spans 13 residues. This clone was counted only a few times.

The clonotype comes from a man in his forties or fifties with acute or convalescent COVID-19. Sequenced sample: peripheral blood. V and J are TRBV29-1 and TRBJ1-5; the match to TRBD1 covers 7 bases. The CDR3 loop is CSVSTGVNQPQHF. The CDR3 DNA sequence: TGCAGCGTTTCAACAGGGGTCAATCAGCCCCAGCATTTT.